This T cell receptor beta chain stems from a study of blood T cell repertoires in COVID-19. Study at large: Samples representing acute and convalescent COVID-19 were sourced from the United States, Italy and Spain. T cells, B-cell-depleted T cells, or PBMCs provided the cDNA or gDNA that served as material.

Under the authors' procedure: Nucleated cell number was recorded as an estimate derived from reference gene primer amplification. The assay was immunoSEQ multiplex PCR, and TCRdb's table has in-frame clones only and misses some. Clone size and the V and J calls come from that table; the DNA yielded D and trimming. The table records around 150,000 clones, roughly 82% of them present only once. V lost 2 bases and J 0 bases, leaving 6 bases between the germline ends. CDR3 length equals 14 residues. Germline assignment: CDR1 SGHNT and CDR2 YYREEE (reference sequence). The clonotype was recovered from a woman between 50 and 59 years old in a cohort sampled during active or convalescent COVID-19. The sequenced sample was peripheral blood. The chain links TRBV5-4 to TRBJ2-1; possible D gene TRBD2, 5 bases. CDR3 sequence reads: CASSFTSSYNEQFF. The CDR3 DNA sequence: TGTGCCAGCAGCTTTACTAGCTCCTACAATGAGCAGTTCTTC.